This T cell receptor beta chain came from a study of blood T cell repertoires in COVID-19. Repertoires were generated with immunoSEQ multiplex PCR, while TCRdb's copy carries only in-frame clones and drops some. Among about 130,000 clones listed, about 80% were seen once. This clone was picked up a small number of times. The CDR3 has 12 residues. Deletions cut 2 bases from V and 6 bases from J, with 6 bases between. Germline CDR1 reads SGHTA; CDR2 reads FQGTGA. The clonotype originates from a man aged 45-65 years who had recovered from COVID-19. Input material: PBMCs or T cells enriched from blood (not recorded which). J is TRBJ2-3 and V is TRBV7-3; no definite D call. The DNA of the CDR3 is TGTGCCAGCAGCTTACCTTCGGATACGCAGTATTTT. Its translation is CASSLPSDTQYF.